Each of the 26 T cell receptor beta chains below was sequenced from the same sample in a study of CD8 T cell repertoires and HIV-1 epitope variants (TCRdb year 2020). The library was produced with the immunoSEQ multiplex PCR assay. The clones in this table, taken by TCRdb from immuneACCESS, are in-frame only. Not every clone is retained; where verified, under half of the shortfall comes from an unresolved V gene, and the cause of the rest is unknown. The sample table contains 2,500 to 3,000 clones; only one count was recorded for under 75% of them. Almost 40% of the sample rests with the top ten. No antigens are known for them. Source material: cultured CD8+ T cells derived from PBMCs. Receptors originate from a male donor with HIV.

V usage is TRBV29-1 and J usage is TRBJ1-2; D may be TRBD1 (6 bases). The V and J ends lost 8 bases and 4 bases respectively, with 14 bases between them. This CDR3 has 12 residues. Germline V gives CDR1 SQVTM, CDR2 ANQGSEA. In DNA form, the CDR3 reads TGCAGCACGACTCAGGGGAGCTATGGCTACACCTTC. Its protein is CSTTQGSYGYTF.

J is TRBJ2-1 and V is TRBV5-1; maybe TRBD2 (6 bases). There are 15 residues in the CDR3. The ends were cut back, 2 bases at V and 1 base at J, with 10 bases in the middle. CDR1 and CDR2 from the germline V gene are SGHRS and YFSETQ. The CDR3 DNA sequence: TGCGCCAGCAGCTTACCGGGAGTATCCTACAATGAGCAGTTCTTC. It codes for CASSLPGVSYNEQFF.

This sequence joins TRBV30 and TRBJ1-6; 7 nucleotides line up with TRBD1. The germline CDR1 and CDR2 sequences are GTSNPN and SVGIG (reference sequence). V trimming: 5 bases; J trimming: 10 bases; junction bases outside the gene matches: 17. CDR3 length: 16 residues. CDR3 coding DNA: TGTGCCTGGTCTATGCCCCCCACAGGGGTGAACTCACCCCTCCACTTT. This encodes CAWSMPPTGVNSPLHF.

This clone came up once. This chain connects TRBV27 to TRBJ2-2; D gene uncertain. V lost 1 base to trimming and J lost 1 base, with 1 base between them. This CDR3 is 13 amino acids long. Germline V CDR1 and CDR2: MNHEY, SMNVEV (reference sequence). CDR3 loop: CASSLLNTGELFF. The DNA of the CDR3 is TGTGCCAGCAGTTTATTGAACACCGGGGAGCTGTTTTTT.

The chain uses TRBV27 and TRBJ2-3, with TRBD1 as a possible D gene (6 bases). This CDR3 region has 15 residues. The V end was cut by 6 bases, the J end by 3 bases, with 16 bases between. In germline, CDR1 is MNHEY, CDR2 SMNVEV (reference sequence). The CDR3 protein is CASSPGAGVTDTQYF. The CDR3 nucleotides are TGTGCCAGCAGCCCTGGGGCAGGGGTAACAGATACGCAGTATTTT.

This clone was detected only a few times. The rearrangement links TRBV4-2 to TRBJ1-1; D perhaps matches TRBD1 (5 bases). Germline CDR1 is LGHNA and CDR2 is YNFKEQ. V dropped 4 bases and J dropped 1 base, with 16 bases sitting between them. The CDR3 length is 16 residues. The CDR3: CASSREGGAPNTEAFF. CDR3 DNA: TGTGCCAGCAGCCGGGAAGGAGGGGCGCCGAACACTGAAGCTTTCTTT.

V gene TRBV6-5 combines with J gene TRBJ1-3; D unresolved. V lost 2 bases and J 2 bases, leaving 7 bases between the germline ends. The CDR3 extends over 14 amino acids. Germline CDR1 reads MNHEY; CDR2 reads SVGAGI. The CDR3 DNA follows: TGTGCCAGCAGTTACGGAGATGCTGGAAACACCATATATTTT. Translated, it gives CASSYGDAGNTIYF.

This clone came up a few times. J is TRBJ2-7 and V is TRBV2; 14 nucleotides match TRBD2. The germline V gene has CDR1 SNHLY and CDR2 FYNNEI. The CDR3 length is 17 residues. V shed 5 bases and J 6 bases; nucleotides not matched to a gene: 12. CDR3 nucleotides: TGTGCCAGCAGTACGGGACTAGCGGGAGTGGGCGCCTCCGAGCAGTACTTC. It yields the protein CASSTGLAGVGASEQYF.

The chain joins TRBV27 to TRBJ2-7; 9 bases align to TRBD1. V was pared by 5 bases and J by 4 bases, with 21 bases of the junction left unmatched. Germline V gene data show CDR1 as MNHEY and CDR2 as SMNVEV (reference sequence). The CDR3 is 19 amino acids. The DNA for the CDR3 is TGTGCCAGCAGTCTCGCCCTCAGCAGCCCCGGGACAGGGATTTACGAGCAGTACTTC. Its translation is CASSLALSSPGTGIYEQYF.

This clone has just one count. CDR3: CASSVTRGTADTQYF. CDR3 DNA: TGTGCCAGCAGCGTAACCAGGGGAACAGCAGATACGCAGTATTTT. The J gene is TRBJ2-3, the V gene TRBV9; D is possibly TRBD1 (6 bases). The CDR3 contains 15 residues. Germline CDR1 and CDR2: SGDLS and YYNGEE. The V end lost 1 base, the J end lost 4 bases, and 13 bases lay between the germline ends.

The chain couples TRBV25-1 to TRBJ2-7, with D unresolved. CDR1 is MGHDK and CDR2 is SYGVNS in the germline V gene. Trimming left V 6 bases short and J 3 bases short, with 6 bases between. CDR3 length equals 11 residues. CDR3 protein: CASSGFYEQYF. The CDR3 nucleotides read TGTGCCAGCAGCGGGTTCTACGAGCAGTACTTC.

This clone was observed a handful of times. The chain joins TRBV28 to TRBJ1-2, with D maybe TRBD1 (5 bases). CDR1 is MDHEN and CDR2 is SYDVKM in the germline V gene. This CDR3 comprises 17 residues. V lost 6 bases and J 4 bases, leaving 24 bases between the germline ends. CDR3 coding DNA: TGTGCCAGCAGCAGTCCCCGTCCCGGGGCCGGCGGCTATGGCTACACCTTC. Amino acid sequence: CASSSPRPGAGGYGYTF.

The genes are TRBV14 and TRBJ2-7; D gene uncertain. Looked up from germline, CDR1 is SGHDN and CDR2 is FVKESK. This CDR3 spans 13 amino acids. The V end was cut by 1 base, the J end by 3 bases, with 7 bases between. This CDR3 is CASSQVVSYEQYF. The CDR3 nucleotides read TGTGCCAGCAGCCAAGTGGTCAGCTACGAGCAGTACTTC.

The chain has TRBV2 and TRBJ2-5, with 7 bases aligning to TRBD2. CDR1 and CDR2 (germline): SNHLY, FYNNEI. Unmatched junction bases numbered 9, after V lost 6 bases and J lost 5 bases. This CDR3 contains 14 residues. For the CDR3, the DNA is TGTGCCAGCAGCACCGGGAGGCAAACGGAGACCCAGTACTTC. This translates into CASSTGRQTETQYF.

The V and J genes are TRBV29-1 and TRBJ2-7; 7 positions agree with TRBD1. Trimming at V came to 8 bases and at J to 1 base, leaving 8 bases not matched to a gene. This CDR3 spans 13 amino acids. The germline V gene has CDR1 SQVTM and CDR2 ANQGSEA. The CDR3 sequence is CSFSDRTSYEQYF. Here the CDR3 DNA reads TGCAGCTTTTCGGACAGGACGTCCTACGAGCAGTACTTC.

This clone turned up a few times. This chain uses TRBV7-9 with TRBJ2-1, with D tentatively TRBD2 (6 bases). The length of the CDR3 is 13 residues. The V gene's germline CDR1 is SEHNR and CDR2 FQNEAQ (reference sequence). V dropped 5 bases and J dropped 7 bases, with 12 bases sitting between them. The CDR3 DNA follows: TGTGCCAGCAGCCACGGGACTGAGAATGAGCAGTTCTTC. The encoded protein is CASSHGTENEQFF.

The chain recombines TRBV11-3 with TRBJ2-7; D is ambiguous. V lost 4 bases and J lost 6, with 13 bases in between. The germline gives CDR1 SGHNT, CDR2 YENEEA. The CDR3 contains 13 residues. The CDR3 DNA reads TGTGCCAGCAGCTCTGACCAGGTTAGCGAGCAGTACTTC. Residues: CASSSDQVSEQYF.

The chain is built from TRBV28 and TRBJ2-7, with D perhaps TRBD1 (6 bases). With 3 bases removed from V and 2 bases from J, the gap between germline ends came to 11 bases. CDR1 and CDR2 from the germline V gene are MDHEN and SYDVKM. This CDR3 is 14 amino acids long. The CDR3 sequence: CASSFPGDPYEQYF. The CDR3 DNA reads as TGTGCCAGCAGTTTCCCAGGGGACCCCTACGAGCAGTACTTC.

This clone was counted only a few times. The CDR3 DNA reads as TGTGCCACTAAGCGGGAGGTTAGCTCCTACAATGAGCAGTTCTTC. It encodes CATKREVSSYNEQFF. V usage is TRBV28 and J usage is TRBJ2-1; 9 bases are a match to TRBD2. With V trimmed by 10 bases and J by 0 bases, 7 bases remained unmatched. This CDR3 is 15 amino acids long. Germline V gene lookup returns CDR1 MDHEN and CDR2 SYDVKM. Drawing the rest from reference TRBV28 and TRBJ2-1, the complete variable domain is DVKVTQSSRYLVKRTGEKVFLECVQDMDHENMFWYRQDPGLGLRLIYFSYDVKMKEKGDIPEGYSVSREKKERFSLILESASTNQTSMYLCATKREVSSYNEQFFGPGTRLTVL.

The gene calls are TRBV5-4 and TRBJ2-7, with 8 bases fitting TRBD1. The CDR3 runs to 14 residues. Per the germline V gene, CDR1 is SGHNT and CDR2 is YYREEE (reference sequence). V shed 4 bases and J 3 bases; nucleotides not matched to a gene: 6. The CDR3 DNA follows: TGTGCCAGCAGCCCTTCAGGGGGCCGCTACGAGCAGTACTTC. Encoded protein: CASSPSGGRYEQYF.

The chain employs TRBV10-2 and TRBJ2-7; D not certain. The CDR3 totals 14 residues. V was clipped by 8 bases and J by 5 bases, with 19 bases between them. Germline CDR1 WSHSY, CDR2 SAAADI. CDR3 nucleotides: TGCGCCAGCGCCCCAGGCAGCCTTTGGGACGAGCAGTACTTC. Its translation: CASAPGSLWDEQYF.

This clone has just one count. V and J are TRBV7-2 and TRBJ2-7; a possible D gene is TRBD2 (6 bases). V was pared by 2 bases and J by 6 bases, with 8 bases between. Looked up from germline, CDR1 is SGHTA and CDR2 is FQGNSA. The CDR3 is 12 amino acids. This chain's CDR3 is CASSLRAGEQYF. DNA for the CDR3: TGTGCCAGCAGCTTACGAGCGGGCGAGCAGTACTTC.

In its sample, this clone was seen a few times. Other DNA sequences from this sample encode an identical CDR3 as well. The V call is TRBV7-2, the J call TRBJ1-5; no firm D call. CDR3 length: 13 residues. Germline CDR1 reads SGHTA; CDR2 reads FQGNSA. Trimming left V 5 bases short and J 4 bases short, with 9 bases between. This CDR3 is CASSLRPNQPQHF. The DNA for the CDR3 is TGTGCCAGCAGCCTTCGACCTAATCAGCCCCAGCATTTT.

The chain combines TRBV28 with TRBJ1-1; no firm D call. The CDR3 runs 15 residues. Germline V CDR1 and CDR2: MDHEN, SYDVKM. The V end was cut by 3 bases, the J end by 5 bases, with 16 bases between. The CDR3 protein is CASSFGVVGWTEAFF. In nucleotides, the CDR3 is TGTGCCAGCAGTTTCGGCGTTGTCGGTTGGACTGAAGCTTTCTTT. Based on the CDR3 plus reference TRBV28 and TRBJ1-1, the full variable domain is DVKVTQSSRYLVKRTGEKVFLECVQDMDHENMFWYRQDPGLGLRLIYFSYDVKMKEKGDIPEGYSVSREKKERFSLILESASTNQTSMYLCASSFGVVGWTEAFFGQGTRLTVV.

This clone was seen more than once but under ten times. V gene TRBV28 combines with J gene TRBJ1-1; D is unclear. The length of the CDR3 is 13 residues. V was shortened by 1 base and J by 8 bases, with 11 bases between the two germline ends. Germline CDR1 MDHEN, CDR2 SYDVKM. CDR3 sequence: CASSLLGSGEAFF. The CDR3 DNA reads TGTGCCAGCAGTTTATTGGGCTCGGGGGAAGCTTTCTTT.

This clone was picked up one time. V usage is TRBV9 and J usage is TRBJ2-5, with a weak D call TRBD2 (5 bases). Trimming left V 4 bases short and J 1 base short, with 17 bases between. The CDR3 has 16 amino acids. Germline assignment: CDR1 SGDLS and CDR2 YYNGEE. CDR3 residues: CASSPGGPGFQETQYF. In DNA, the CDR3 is TGTGCCAGCAGCCCGGGCGGCCCGGGGTTCCAAGAGACCCAGTACTTC.